One sample yielded the 15 T cell receptor beta chains listed below, sequenced in a study of read filtering for tumor transcriptome and immune sequencing. The library was built from about 400 ng RNA with molecular barcoded adaptors for alpha/delta and beta/gamma chains. MiXCR, run by TCRdb on the reads, gives a single entry per CDR3 protein. The sample has about 130,000 distinct CDR3 sequences, roughly 13% seen once; the top ten hold about 11%. Sequencing was done on a sample of a population of CD138-negative cells sorted from bone marrow. The source is a donor at least 40 years old with multiple myeloma.

Notes on this clonotype: Given a far larger clone just one base away, this is likely a sequencing read error. The V gene is TRBV4-1, the J gene TRBJ2-1, with 9 bases lining up with TRBD1. Germline-derived CDR1 and CDR2 are MGHRA and YSYEKL. CDR3 length equals 17 residues. The CDR3 here is CASSQAPGQGQSDEQFF. For the CDR3, the DNA is TGTGCCAGCAGCCAAGCCCCCGGACAGGGGCAGTCTGATGAGCAGTTCTTC.

This clonotype has at least ten counts. The chain uses TRBV19 and TRBJ2-1, with 10 bases lining up with TRBD2. The CDR3 consists of 17 residues. The V gene's germline CDR1 is LNHDA and CDR2 SQIVND (reference sequence). The junction had 7 bases not matched to a gene; V was cut back by 5 bases and J by 0 bases. The CDR3 DNA reads TGTGCCAGTAGTGCGACTAGCGGGCCAAGCTCCTACAATGAGCAGTTCTTC. Its translation: CASSATSGPSSYNEQFF. The whole variable domain, filled in from reference TRBV19 and TRBJ2-1, reads DGGITQSPKYLFRKEGQNVTLSCEQNLNHDAMYWYRQDPGQGLRLIYYSQIVNDFQKGDIAEGYSVSREKKESFPLTVTSAQKNPTAFYLCASSATSGPSSYNEQFFGPGTRLTVL.

This clonotype was observed many times. The chain has TRBV20-1 and TRBJ1-1; D is unclear. The CDR3 contains 11 residues. Trimming took 8 bases from V and 0 from J, leaving 7 bases between them. Germline-derived CDR1 and CDR2 are DFQATT and SNEGSKA (reference sequence). CDR3 amino acids: CSPHLNTEAFF. In nucleotides, the CDR3 is TGCAGTCCACATCTGAACACTGAAGCTTTCTTT.

In this sample, this clonotype turned up many times. This chain uses TRBV12-3 or TRBV12-4 with TRBJ2-6; D is unclear. The length of the CDR3 is 14 residues. Trimming removed 2 bases from V and 1 base from J, with 3 bases in between. As DNA, the CDR3 is TGTGCCAGCAGTTTAAAGTCTGGGGCCAACGTCCTGACTTTC. It yields the protein CASSLKSGANVLTF.

About this clonotype itself: Since no conserved phenylalanine or tryptophan closes the CDR3, a read error is the likely cause. The chain carries TRBV19 and TRBJ2-5; 9 positions agree with TRBD1. CDR1 and CDR2 (germline): LNHDA, SQIVND (reference sequence). V trimming: 6 bases; J trimming: 5 bases; junction bases outside the gene matches: 13. This CDR3 is 16 amino acids long. The DNA for the CDR3 is TGTGCCAGTAGCCTAAATACAGGGGGCGCATCGGAGACCCAGTACCTC. Amino acid sequence: CASSLNTGGASETQYL.

This clonotype was recorded at least ten times. The V and J genes are TRBV28 and TRBJ2-1; tentatively, D is TRBD1 (7 bases). The V and J ends lost 6 bases and 7 bases respectively, with 16 bases between them. This CDR3 has 14 residues. The V gene's germline CDR1 is MDHEN and CDR2 SYDVKM. The CDR3 DNA is TGTGCCAGCAGCGAGGGCGGGACAGAAAATGAGCAGTTCTTC. Protein product: CASSEGGTENEQFF.

The V and J genes are TRBV5-1 and TRBJ2-3; possible D gene TRBD2, 5 bases. The germline gives CDR1 SGHRS, CDR2 YFSETQ. This CDR3 has 14 residues. V dropped 1 base and J dropped 6 bases, with 12 bases sitting between them. The CDR3 sequence is CASSLTRAPDTQYF. DNA of the CDR3: TGCGCCAGCAGCTTGACGCGGGCACCTGATACGCAGTATTTT.

This clonotype was counted at least ten times. V gene TRBV5-1 combines with J gene TRBJ2-1; TRBD2 agrees at 8 bases. The CDR3 runs to 13 residues. Germline loops: CDR1 SGHRS, CDR2 YFSETQ. The ends lost 4 bases at V and 6 bases at J; junction bases unmatched: 3. The DNA for the CDR3 is TGCGCCAGCAGCCTCGGACTAGCCAATGAGCAGTTCTTC. Amino acids: CASSLGLANEQFF.

As regards this clonotype: This sequence may be a read error, since a much larger clone differs from it by one base. The missing conserved phenylalanine or tryptophan at the end of this CDR3 makes a read error likely. The gene calls are TRBV20-1 and TRBJ2-3, with D unresolved. The CDR3 length is 14 residues. Germline CDR1 and CDR2: DFQATT and SNEGSKA (reference sequence). Trimming cost V 3 bases and J 4 bases, with 14 bases left between them. Here the CDR3 DNA reads TGCAGTGCTAGCCGCAGATCCGGCTCAGATACGCAGTATCTT. Amino acid sequence: CSASRRSGSDTQYL.

This clonotype was picked up many times. V usage is TRBV7-3 and J usage is TRBJ1-1; no reliable D call. The germline V and J ends were trimmed by 1 base and 3 bases, with 6 bases remaining between them. Germline CDR1 is SGHTA and CDR2 is FQGTGA. There are 13 residues in the CDR3. The CDR3: CASSLMVHTEAFF. The CDR3 DNA reads as TGTGCCAGCAGCTTAATGGTCCACACTGAAGCTTTCTTT.

At least ten counts were recorded for this clonotype. The chain couples TRBV2 to TRBJ1-1; perhaps TRBD1 as D (5 bases). Germline V gene lookup returns CDR1 SNHLY and CDR2 FYNNEI. Trimming took 4 bases from V and 0 from J, leaving 21 bases between them. The CDR3 is made up of 18 amino acids. CDR3 protein: CASSVGPRGATMNTEAFF. CDR3 coding DNA: TGTGCCAGCAGTGTGGGTCCCCGTGGGGCTACCATGAACACTGAAGCTTTCTTT. The variable domain in full, with the rest retrieved from reference TRBV2 and TRBJ1-1, is EPEVTQTPSHQVTQMGQEVILRCVPISNHLYFYWYRQILGQKVEFLVSFYNNEISEKSEIFDDQFSVERPDGSNFTLKIRSTKLEDSAMYFCASSVGPRGATMNTEAFFGQGTRLTVV.

The sample holds a few counts of this clonotype. The J gene is TRBJ1-1, the V gene TRBV7-9, with D perhaps matching TRBD1 (5 bases). V was trimmed by 3 bases and J by 3 bases, leaving 17 bases between them. The CDR3 runs to 16 residues. Germline V gene sequence: CDR1 SEHNR, CDR2 FQNEAQ (reference sequence). The CDR3 coding sequence is TGTGCCAGCAGCTTCAACCCCATGAGAGGGGACACTGAAGCTTTCTTT. Its protein is CASSFNPMRGDTEAFF.

To note about this clonotype: This may arise from a read error, as a much more abundant clone is one base away. The V call is TRBV7-2, the J call TRBJ2-2; D possibly corresponds to TRBD2 (5 bases). CDR3 length: 13 residues. Germline lookup yields CDR1 SGHTA and CDR2 FQGNSA. The CDR3 reads CASSLANTGDLFF. CDR3 sequence (DNA): TGTGCCAGCAGCTTAGCCAACACCGGGGATCTGTTTTTT.

As to this clonotype: The CDR3 carries no conserved terminal phenylalanine or tryptophan, so it likely arises from a read error. The rearrangement uses TRBV15 and TRBJ2-1; D unresolved. The germline gives CDR1 LNHNV, CDR2 YYDKDF (reference sequence). The germline V and J ends were trimmed by 0 bases and 5 bases, with 11 bases remaining between them. The CDR3 contains 15 residues. Here the CDR3 reads CATSREGFTHNEQFS. The CDR3 DNA reads as TGTGCCACCAGCAGAGAAGGGTTCACCCACAATGAGCAGTTCTCC.

This clonotype has a count of ten or more. The genes are TRBV12-5 and TRBJ2-6, with D unresolved. The V end was cut by 10 bases, the J end by 0 bases, with 7 bases between. Germline CDR1 and CDR2: LGHNT and FRNRAP. The CDR3 totals 13 residues. The CDR3: CATSNSGANVLTF. CDR3 nucleotides: TGTGCTACCTCTAACTCTGGGGCCAACGTCCTGACTTTC.